This TCR beta chain was retrieved from a study of cytomegalovirus exposure and HLA in healthy donors. Germline values: CDR1 LGHNA, CDR2 YSLEER. J gave up 1 base and V 0 bases, and 11 bases lay outside the gene matches. This CDR3 comprises 18 residues. PCR used 60 Vbeta primers and 13 Jbeta primers. Profiling relied on immunoSEQ multiplex PCR, and the TCRdb table lists in-frame clones only, not all of them. Of about 200,000 clones listed, 79% are singletons. This TCR was sampled from a woman aged 30 to 39 in good health and CMV-seropositive. The rearrangement uses TRBV4-3 and TRBJ2-7, with 8 bases fitting TRBD2. The sequencing sample was made of PBMCs. The CDR3 protein is CASSQDLSRGRLSYEQYF. CDR3 DNA: TGCGCCAGCAGCCAAGATCTATCCCGCGGGAGGTTATCCTACGAGCAGTACTTC.